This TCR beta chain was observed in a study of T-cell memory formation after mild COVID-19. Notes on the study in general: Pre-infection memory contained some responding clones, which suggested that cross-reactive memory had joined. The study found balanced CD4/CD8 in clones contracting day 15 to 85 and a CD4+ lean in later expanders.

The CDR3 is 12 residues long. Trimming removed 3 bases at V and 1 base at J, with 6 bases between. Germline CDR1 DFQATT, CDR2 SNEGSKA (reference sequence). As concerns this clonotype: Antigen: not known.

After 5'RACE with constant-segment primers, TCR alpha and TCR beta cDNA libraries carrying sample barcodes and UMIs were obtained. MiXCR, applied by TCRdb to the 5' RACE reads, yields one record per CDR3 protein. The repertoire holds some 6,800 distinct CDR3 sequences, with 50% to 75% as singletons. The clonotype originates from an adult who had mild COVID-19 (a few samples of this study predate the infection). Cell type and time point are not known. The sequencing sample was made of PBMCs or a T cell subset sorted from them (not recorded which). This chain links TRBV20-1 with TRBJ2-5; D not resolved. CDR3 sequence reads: CSASAFQETQYF. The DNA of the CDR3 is TGCAGTGCTAGCGCCTTCCAAGAGACCCAGTACTTC.